This TCR beta chain was obtained from a study of beta chain features in type 1 diabetes. Study-wide points: Among patients with Type 1 diabetes, TCRB CDR3s were moderately but significantly shorter in every one of the four CD4+ subsets. Shorter templates might be favored by PCR, equally in patients and controls.

Details on this clone: The antigen remains unidentified.

The collection from each donor was one heparinised blood draw averaging approximately 110 mL. Reverse transcribing all isolated RNA meant expressed TCRB transcripts were sequenced. Measured with immunoSEQ multiplex PCR; TCRdb has only the in-frame clones, and not every one. The table has about 160,000 clones, around 8.4% seen once. Germline lookup yields CDR1 SGHTA and CDR2 FQGNSA. The CDR3 sequence is 14 residues long. Unmatched junction bases numbered 2, after V lost 3 bases and J lost 2 bases. The chain combines TRBV7-2 with TRBJ2-7; 9 bases map to TRBD1. Sample: central memory CD4+ T cells from blood. The clonotype was recovered from a woman between 18 and 29 years old with type 1 diabetes. The CDR3 coding sequence is TGTGCCAGCAGCTTTGGACAGGGGCCCTACGAGCAGTACTTC. It yields the protein CASSFGQGPYEQYF. The full variable domain, in which reference TRBV7-2 and TRBJ2-7 provide the parts outside the CDR3, is GAGVSQSPSNKVTEKGKDVELRCDPISGHTALYWYRQSLGQGLEFLIYFQGNSAPDKSGLPSDRFSAERTGGSVSTLTIQRTQQEDSAVYLCASSFGQGPYEQYFGPGTRLTVT.